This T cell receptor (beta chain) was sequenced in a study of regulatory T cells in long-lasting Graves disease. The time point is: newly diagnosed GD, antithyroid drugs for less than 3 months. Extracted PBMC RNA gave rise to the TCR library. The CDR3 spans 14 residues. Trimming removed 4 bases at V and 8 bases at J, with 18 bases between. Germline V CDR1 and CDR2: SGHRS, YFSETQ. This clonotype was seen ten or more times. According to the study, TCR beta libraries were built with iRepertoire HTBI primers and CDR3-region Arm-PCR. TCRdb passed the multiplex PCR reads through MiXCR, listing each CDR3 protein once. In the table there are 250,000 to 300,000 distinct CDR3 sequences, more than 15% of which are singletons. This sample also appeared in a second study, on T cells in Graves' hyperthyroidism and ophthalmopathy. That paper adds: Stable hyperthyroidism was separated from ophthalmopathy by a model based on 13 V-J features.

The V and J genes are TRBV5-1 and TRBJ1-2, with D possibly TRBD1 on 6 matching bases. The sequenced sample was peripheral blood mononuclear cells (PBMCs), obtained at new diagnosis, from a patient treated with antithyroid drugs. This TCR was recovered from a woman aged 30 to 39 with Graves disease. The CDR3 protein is CASSLDPGAGGYTF. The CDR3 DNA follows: TGCGCCAGCAGCCTAGATCCAGGGGCGGGAGGCTACACCTTC. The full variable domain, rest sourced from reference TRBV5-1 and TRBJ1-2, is KAGVTQTPRYLIKTRGQQVTLSCSPISGHRSVSWYQQTPGQGLQFLFEYFSETQRNKGNFPGRFSGRQFSNSRSEMNVSTLELGDSALYLCASSLDPGAGGYTFGSGTRLTVV.